This is a list of T cell receptor beta chains from one sample in a study of blood T cell repertoires in COVID-19. Generated by immunoSEQ multiplex PCR, the TCRdb table keeps only in-frame clones and is missing some. The sample has more than 80,000 clones; approximately 85% are singletons. Sequencing input: peripheral blood. The receptors were gathered from a woman of 80 years or more with COVID-19, enrolled during active disease. Both conserved end residues are part of each CDR3. Fields, in order: D gene, clone size, J gene, V gene, CDR3 length, CDR3 protein, CDR3 DNA. The D gene is left open where the match is weak. Some rows have no size entry. The others give once, few or many, or a class for an expanded clone.

NA NA TRBJ1-2 TRBV28 14 CASSLAGADYGYTF TGTGCCAGCAGTTTGGCGGGGGCGGACTATGGCTACACCTTC
TRBD1 NA TRBJ1-1 TRBV6-4 15 CASRPEGQPNTEAFF TGTGCCAGCAGACCGGAGGGACAGCCAAACACTGAAGCTTTCTTT
NA once TRBJ2-1 TRBV7-9 17 CASSLALGQITYNEQFF TGTGCCAGCAGCTTAGCGCTGGGGCAGATCACCTACAATGAGCAGTTCTTC
NA once TRBJ1-1 TRBV15 14 CATSRGKGATEAFF TGTGCCACCAGCAGAGGCAAAGGGGCCACTGAAGCTTTCTTT
TRBD1 NA TRBJ2-7 TRBV5-1 13 CASSLTGGYEQYF TGCGCCAGCAGCTTGACAGGGGGGTACGAGCAGTACTTC
NA NA TRBJ2-1 TRBV9 13 CASSVVLQSEQFF TGTGCCAGCAGCGTAGTATTACAGTCTGAGCAGTTCTTC
NA NA TRBJ1-5 TRBV2 13 CASRDPRGQPQHF TGTGCCAGCAGGGATCCCCGGGGTCAGCCCCAGCATTTT
NA NA TRBJ2-7 TRBV6-5 14 CASRGPASTYEQYF TGTGCCAGCAGGGGGCCGGCGTCAACCTACGAGCAGTACTTC
TRBD1 NA TRBJ1-2 TRBV7-2 14 CASSVNRGGYGYTF TGTGCCAGCAGCGTAAACAGGGGCGGCTATGGCTACACCTTC
TRBD2 NA TRBJ2-7 TRBV6-6 18 CASSPSRLAGGLPYEQYF TGTGCCAGCAGTCCCTCAAGACTAGCGGGAGGGTTACCCTACGAGCAGTACTTC
TRBD1 NA TRBJ2-7 TRBV5-4 15 CASSEGQGQAYEQYF TGTGCCAGCAGCGAAGGACAGGGACAAGCCTACGAGCAGTACTTC
NA NA TRBJ2-7 TRBV27 14 CASSFSKDSNEQYF TGTGCCAGCAGTTTTTCGAAGGACTCAAACGAGCAGTACTTC
NA once TRBJ2-3 TRBV6-1 16 CASSVSGGRSTDTQYF TGTGCCAGCAGTGTCAGCGGAGGTCGGAGCACAGATACGCAGTATTTT
TRBD2 NA TRBJ2-1 TRBV11-3 15 CASSQGLAGGNEQFF TGTGCCAGCAGCCAGGGACTAGCGGGGGGCAATGAGCAGTTCTTC
NA NA TRBJ2-3 TRBV21-1 15 CASSNSQVGADTQYF TGTGCCAGCAGCAACTCACAGGTAGGTGCAGATACGCAGTATTTT
TRBD1 NA TRBJ1-4 TRBV4-2 17 CASSPGTATTTNEKLFF TGTGCCAGCAGCCCGGGGACAGCGACTACAACTAATGAAAAACTGTTTTTT
NA NA TRBJ2-7 TRBV12-3/TRBV12-4 12 CASSLNTYEQYF TGTGCCAGCAGTTTAAACACCTACGAGCAGTACTTC
NA NA TRBJ1-6 TRBV7-8 16 CASSELRVTRESPLHF TGTGCCAGCAGCGAACTACGGGTCACGCGGGAGTCACCCCTCCACTTT
TRBD1 NA TRBJ1-1 TRBV7-3 14 CASSATGGNTEAFF TGTGCCAGCAGCGCGACAGGGGGGAACACTGAAGCTTTCTTT